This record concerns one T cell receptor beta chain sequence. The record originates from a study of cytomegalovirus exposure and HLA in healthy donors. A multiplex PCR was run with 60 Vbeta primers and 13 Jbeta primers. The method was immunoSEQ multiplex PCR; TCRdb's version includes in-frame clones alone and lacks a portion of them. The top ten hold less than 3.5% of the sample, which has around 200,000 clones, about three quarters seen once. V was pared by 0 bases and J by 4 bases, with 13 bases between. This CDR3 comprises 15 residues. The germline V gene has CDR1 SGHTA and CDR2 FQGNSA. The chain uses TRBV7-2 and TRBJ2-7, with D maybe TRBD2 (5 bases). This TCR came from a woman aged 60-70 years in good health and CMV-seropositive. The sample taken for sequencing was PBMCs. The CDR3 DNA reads TGTGCCAGCAGCTTAGCGCGCACAGCGGTTTACGAGCAGTACTTC. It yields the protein CASSLARTAVYEQYF.